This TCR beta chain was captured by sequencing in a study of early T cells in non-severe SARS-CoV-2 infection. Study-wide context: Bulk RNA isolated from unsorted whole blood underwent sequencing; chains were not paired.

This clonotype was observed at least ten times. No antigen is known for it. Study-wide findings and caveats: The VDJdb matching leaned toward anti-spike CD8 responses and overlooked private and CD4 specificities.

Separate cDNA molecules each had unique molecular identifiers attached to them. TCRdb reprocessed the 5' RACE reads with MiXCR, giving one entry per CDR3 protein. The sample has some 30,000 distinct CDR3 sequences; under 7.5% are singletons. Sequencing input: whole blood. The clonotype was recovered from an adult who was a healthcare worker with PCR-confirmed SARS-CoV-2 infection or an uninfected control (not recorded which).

The CDR3 sequence is CASSSPGQVNTEAFF. The CDR3 DNA reads as TGCGCCAGCAGCAGTCCGGGACAGGTGAACACTGAAGCTTTCTTT. The V gene is TRBV5-1, the J gene TRBJ1-1, with 8 bases identical to TRBD1. The CDR3 runs 15 residues. V lost 4 bases to trimming and J lost 0 bases; unmatched junction nucleotides: 5. The germline gives CDR1 SGHRS, CDR2 YFSETQ.